The 12 T cell receptor beta chains listed next were all sequenced from one sample in a study of blood T cell repertoires in COVID-19. Profiling relied on immunoSEQ multiplex PCR, and the TCRdb table lists in-frame clones only, not all of them. The sample lists around 140,000 clones; 80% were seen once. Sequences were obtained from peripheral blood. The source is a man aged 70 or older who had recovered from COVID-19.

The count of this clone is one. The rearrangement uses TRBV3-1 (or the pseudogene TRBV3-2) and TRBJ2-1; D not resolved. V lost 1 base and J 7 bases, leaving 5 bases between the germline ends. The CDR3 runs 12 residues. The germline V gene encodes CDR1 LGHDT and CDR2 YNNKEL (reference sequence). In nucleotides, the CDR3 is TGTGCCAGCAGCCAAGCGGGTAATGAGCAGTTCTTC. Translating it yields CASSQAGNEQFF.

This clone was observed a single time. The rearrangement joins TRBV19 to TRBJ1-1; tentative D call: TRBD1 (5 bases). The CDR3 covers 13 residues. The ends were cut back, 5 bases at V and 4 bases at J, with 11 bases in the middle. The germline V gene has CDR1 LNHDA and CDR2 SQIVND (reference sequence). CDR3 sequence: CASSSTGLTEAFF. In nucleotides, the CDR3 is TGTGCCAGTAGTTCTACAGGTCTCACTGAAGCTTTCTTT.

This clone was seen a few times. Other DNA sequences of this sample code for an identical CDR3. Written as DNA, the CDR3 is TGTGCCAGCTCACCCGACAGTTCCTACGAGCAGTACTTC. It encodes CASSPDSSYEQYF. The chain couples TRBV18 to TRBJ2-7; tentatively, D is TRBD1 (5 bases). There are 13 residues in the CDR3. Trimming took off 3 bases at V and 1 base at J, with 7 bases between the two ends. Per the germline V gene, CDR1 is KGHSH and CDR2 is LQKENI.

This rearrangement joins TRBV6-1 to TRBJ2-7, with TRBD2 matching over 11 bases. The V gene's germline CDR1 is MNHNS and CDR2 SASEGT. V dropped 2 bases and J dropped 4; count of bases not matched to a gene: 4. This CDR3 comprises 15 residues. Written as DNA, the CDR3 is TGTGCCAGCAGTGAAATGTTAGCGGGAGGGTACGAGCAGTACTTC. Its translation is CASSEMLAGGYEQYF.

V gene TRBV18 combines with J gene TRBJ2-7; tentative D call: TRBD1 (6 bases). V dropped 1 base and J dropped 1 base, with 8 bases sitting between them. CDR1 is KGHSH and CDR2 is LQKENI in the germline V gene. This CDR3 is built from 14 residues. The CDR3 DNA is TGTGCCAGCTCACCACGTGGACAGTCCTACGAGCAGTACTTC. Its protein is CASSPRGQSYEQYF.

The chain uses TRBV6-5 and TRBJ2-2; perhaps TRBD2 as D (5 bases). V lost 4 bases and J 5 bases, leaving 14 bases between the germline ends. The CDR3 is 15 residues long. Germline CDR1 is MNHEY and CDR2 is SVGAGI. The CDR3 sequence is CASSFGLELTGELFF. CDR3 sequence (DNA): TGTGCCAGCAGTTTCGGACTGGAACTAACCGGGGAGCTGTTTTTT.

This sequence joins TRBV6-2 or TRBV6-3 and TRBJ2-3; D unresolved. The V gene lost 2 bases and the J gene lost 4 bases, with 22 bases spanning the gap. Germline CDR1 and CDR2: MNHEY and SVGEGT. This CDR3 has 18 residues. CDR3 region: CASSYDRRSGFLADTQYF. For the CDR3, the DNA is TGTGCCAGCAGTTACGACCGGCGGTCCGGGTTTCTGGCAGATACGCAGTATTTT.

V is TRBV30 and J is TRBJ2-1; no firm D call. Germline CDR1 and CDR2: GTSNPN and SVGIG (reference sequence). This CDR3 has 13 amino acids. Trimming left V 3 bases short and J 7 bases short, with 13 bases between. CDR3 sequence (DNA): TGTGCCTGGAGCGGAAACAGTCAGAATGAGCAGTTCTTC. Protein sequence: CAWSGNSQNEQFF.

V is TRBV10-3 and J is TRBJ1-2; 8 nucleotides align to TRBD1. This CDR3 comprises 14 residues. Germline V gene data show CDR1 as ENHRY and CDR2 as SYGVKD. V was clipped by 4 bases and J by 3 bases; unmatched bases: 4. The DNA of the CDR3 is TGTGCCATCAGTGGACAGGGGATTCACTATGGCTACACCTTC. Protein sequence: CAISGQGIHYGYTF.

This sequence joins TRBV5-1 and TRBJ2-2; TRBD2 aligns across 12 bases. The CDR3 covers 16 residues. Germline V gene sequence: CDR1 SGHRS, CDR2 YFSETQ. J lost 5 bases, V lost 3 bases, and 5 bases had no gene match. This CDR3 reads CASSSTSGRGTGELFF. The CDR3 nucleotides are TGCGCCAGCAGCTCGACTAGCGGGAGAGGAACCGGGGAGCTGTTTTTT.

The rearrangement links TRBV29-1 to TRBJ1-4; D not certain. The V end was cut by 1 base, the J end by 7 bases, with 10 bases between. Looked up from germline, CDR1 is SQVTM and CDR2 is ANQGSEA. The CDR3 runs 13 residues. CDR3 DNA sequence: TGCAGCGTTGAAGTGGTGACATCTGAAAAACTGTTTTTT. Residues: CSVEVVTSEKLFF.

The chain combines TRBV30 with TRBJ1-2; a possible D gene is TRBD1 (5 bases). V dropped 7 bases and J dropped 5 bases, with 14 bases sitting between them. Germline V lookup: CDR1 GTSNPN, CDR2 SVGIG (reference sequence). The CDR3 runs 12 residues. Here the CDR3 DNA reads TGTGCCTTCGATGGGGCGTGGTATGGCTACACCTTC. Protein: CAFDGAWYGYTF.